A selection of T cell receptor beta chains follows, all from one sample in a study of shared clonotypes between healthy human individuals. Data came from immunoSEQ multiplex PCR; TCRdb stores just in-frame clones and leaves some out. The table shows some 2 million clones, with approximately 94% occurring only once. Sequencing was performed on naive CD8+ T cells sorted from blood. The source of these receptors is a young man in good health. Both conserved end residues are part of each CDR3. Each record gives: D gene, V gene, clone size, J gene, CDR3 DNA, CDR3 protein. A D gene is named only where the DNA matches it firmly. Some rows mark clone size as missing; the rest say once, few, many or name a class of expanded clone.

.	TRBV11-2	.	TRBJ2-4	TGTGCCAGCAGCTTAGCGGGGTTAGCCAAAAACATTCAGTACTTC	CASSLAGLAKNIQYF
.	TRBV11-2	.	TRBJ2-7	TGTGCCAGCAGCTTACGTGATTCCTACGAGCAGTACTTC	CASSLRDSYEQYF
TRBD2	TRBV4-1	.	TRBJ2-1	TGCGCCAGCAGCCTGACTAGCGGATCCTACAATGAGCAGTTCTTC	CASSLTSGSYNEQFF
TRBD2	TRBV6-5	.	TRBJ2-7	TGTGCCAGCAGTTTCACAGCGGGAGCTTACGAGCAGTACTTC	CASSFTAGAYEQYF
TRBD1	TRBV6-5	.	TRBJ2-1	TGTGCCAGCAGCCCACAGGGGGCCTACAATGAGCAGTTCTTC	CASSPQGAYNEQFF
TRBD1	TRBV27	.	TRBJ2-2	TGTGCCAGCAGTTTATATCCCGCAGGGGGCGCGATCACCGGGGAGCTGTTTTTT	CASSLYPAGGAITGELFF
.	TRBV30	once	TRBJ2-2	TGTGCCTGGACAACCGGGACAACGAACACCGGGGAGCTGTTTTTT	CAWTTGTTNTGELFF
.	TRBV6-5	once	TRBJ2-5	TGTGCCACGGGGCAGCCCCAAGAGACCCAGTACTTC	CATGQPQETQYF
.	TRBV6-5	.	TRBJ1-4	TGTGCCAGCAGTTACTCACGCCTAATGGGAGAAAAACTGTTTTTT	CASSYSRLMGEKLFF
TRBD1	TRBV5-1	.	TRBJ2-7	TGCGCCAGCAGCCCCCGGGACAGTTCCTACGAGCAGTACTTC	CASSPRDSSYEQYF
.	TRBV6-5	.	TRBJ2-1	TGTGCCAGCAGTTACTCGGGGGGTCCGGGTGAGCAGTTCTTC	CASSYSGGPGEQFF
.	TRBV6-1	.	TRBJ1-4	TGTGCCAGCAGTGAATTTGGGTCTAATGAAAAACTGTTTTTT	CASSEFGSNEKLFF
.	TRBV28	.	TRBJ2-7	TGTGCCAGCAGTTTACAGGGAGGTACCTACGAGCAGTACTTC	CASSLQGGTYEQYF
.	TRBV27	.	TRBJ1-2	TGTGCCAGCAGTCCCTACGCCCTATATGGCTACACCTTC	CASSPYALYGYTF
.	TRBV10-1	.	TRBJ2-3	TGCGCCAGCAGTGATGCAACGGACACAGATACGCAGTATTTT	CASSDATDTDTQYF
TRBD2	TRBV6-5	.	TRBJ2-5	TGTGCCAGCAGTCTCCTAGCGGGAGAAGAGACCCAGTACTTC	CASSLLAGEETQYF
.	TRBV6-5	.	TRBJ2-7	TGTGCCAGCAGTTATTCAGGGCAAGAGCAGTACTTC	CASSYSGQEQYF
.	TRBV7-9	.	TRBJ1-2	TGTGCCAGCACCCCCCCCGGCGAGGGCTACACCTTC	CASTPPGEGYTF
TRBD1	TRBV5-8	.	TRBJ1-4	TGTGCCAGCAGCTTCGGCGCCAGGGGGGATGAAAAACTGTTTTTT	CASSFGARGDEKLFF
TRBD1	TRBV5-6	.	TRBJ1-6	TGTGCCAGCAGAGACCTGCACCGACAGGGAAACAATTCACCCCTCCACTTT	CASRDLHRQGNNSPLHF
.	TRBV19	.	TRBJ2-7	TGTGCCAGTAGTAGCGGGACAGCCTACGAGCAGTACTTC	CASSSGTAYEQYF
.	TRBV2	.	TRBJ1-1	TGTGCCAGCAGTGAAAGGTACACTGAAGCTTTCTTT	CASSERYTEAFF
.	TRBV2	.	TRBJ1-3	TGTGCCAGCAGTGACGGGCGGGGCTTCTCTGGAAACACCATATATTTT	CASSDGRGFSGNTIYF
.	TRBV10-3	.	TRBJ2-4	TGTGCCATCAGTCCCGGAATATTCAAAAACATTCAGTACTTC	CAISPGIFKNIQYF
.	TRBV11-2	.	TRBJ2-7	TGTGCCAGCAGCTTAGATCTCTACGAGCAGTACTTC	CASSLDLYEQYF
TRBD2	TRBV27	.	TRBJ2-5	TGTGCCAGCATATCCAATGCGGGGGGAGAGACCCAGTACTTC	CASISNAGGETQYF
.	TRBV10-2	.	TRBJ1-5	TGCGCCAGCAGTGATGGTGGTCAGCCCCAGCATTTT	CASSDGGQPQHF
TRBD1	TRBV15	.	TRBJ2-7	TGTGCCACCAGCCGGGACAGGTCCTACGAGCAGTACTTC	CATSRDRSYEQYF
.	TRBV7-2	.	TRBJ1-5	TGTGCCAGCAGCCCGGGGTTTAGCAATCAGCCCCAGCATTTT	CASSPGFSNQPQHF
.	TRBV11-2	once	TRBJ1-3	TGTGCCAGCAGCTTAGTGGGGGACATAAGCTCTGGAAACACCATATATTTT	CASSLVGDISSGNTIYF
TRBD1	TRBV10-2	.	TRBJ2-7	TGCGCCAGCAGTCGTACCGGGACAGTAATAAACGAGCAGTACTTC	CASSRTGTVINEQYF
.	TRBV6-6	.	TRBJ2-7	TGTGCCAGCAGCTACGCGGGACAGACCTACGAGCAGTACTTC	CASSYAGQTYEQYF
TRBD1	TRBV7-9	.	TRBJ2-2	TGTGCCAGCAGCGACCAGAAGGGACAGGGAGGCACCGGGGAGCTGTTTTTT	CASSDQKGQGGTGELFF
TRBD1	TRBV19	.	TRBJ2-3	TGTGCCAGTAGTTTCAGGGGGTCAGATACGCAGTATTTT	CASSFRGSDTQYF
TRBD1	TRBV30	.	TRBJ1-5	TGTGCCTGGAGCGCAGGGGGTAGCAATCAGCCCCAGCATTTT	CAWSAGGSNQPQHF
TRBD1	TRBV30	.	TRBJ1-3	TGTGCCTGGACCGGGACAGGTCGAAACACCATATATTTT	CAWTGTGRNTIYF
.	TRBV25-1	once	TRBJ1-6	TGTGCCAGCAGTGTGTCAGGGCCCTATAATTCACCCCTCCACTTT	CASSVSGPYNSPLHF
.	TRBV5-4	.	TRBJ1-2	TGTGCCAGCAGCTTGTCTCCTAACTATGGCTACACCTTC	CASSLSPNYGYTF
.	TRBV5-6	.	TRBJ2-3	TGTGCCAGCAGCCCTGGCAGCACAGATACGCAGTATTTT	CASSPGSTDTQYF
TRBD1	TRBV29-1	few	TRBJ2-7	TGCAGCGTAGCCACAGGGGCCGAGCAGTACTTC	CSVATGAEQYF
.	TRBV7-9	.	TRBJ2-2	TGTGCCAGCAGCCCAAGACTAGAGGGGAAAACCGGGGAGCTGTTTTTT	CASSPRLEGKTGELFF
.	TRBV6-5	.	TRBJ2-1	TGTGCCACCGCGCCCGGGACGGATGTCTACAATGAGCAGTTCTTC	CATAPGTDVYNEQFF
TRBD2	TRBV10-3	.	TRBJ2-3	TGTGCCATCCCGGGACTAGAGGCAGATACGCAGTATTTT	CAIPGLEADTQYF
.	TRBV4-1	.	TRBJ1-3	TGCGCCAGCAGCCAAGATGGAACAGGGGGAAACACCATATATTTT	CASSQDGTGGNTIYF
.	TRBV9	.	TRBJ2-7	TGTGCCAGCAGCGCCGGGGGTGCCTACGAGCAGTACTTC	CASSAGGAYEQYF
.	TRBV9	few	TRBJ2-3	TGTGCCAGCAGCGTGGGGGGCACAGATACGCAGTATTTT	CASSVGGTDTQYF
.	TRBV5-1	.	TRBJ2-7	TGCGCCAGCAGTCCCGGGGGATATGAGCAGTACTTC	CASSPGGYEQYF
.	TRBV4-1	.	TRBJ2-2	TGCGCCAGCGGCGACAGGTCCACCGGGGAGCTGTTTTTT	CASGDRSTGELFF
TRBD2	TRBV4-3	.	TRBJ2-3	TGCGCCAGCAGCCAAGTTGGCGGGGGGCTGGCAGATACGCAGTATTTT	CASSQVGGGLADTQYF
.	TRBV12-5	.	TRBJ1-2	TGTGCTAGTGGCTCGACCGAGGCGGGTGGCTACACCTTC	CASGSTEAGGYTF
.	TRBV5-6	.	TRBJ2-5	TGTGCCAGCAGCTTGGATAGGACAGTGGAAGAGACCCAGTACTTC	CASSLDRTVEETQYF
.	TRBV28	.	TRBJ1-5	TGTGCCAGCAGTTCCGGGCGGGGTAGGGATCAGCCCCAGCATTTT	CASSSGRGRDQPQHF
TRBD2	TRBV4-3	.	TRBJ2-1	TGCGCCAGCAGCCCTAGAGCGGGAGGGCTGGATGAGCAGTTCTTC	CASSPRAGGLDEQFF